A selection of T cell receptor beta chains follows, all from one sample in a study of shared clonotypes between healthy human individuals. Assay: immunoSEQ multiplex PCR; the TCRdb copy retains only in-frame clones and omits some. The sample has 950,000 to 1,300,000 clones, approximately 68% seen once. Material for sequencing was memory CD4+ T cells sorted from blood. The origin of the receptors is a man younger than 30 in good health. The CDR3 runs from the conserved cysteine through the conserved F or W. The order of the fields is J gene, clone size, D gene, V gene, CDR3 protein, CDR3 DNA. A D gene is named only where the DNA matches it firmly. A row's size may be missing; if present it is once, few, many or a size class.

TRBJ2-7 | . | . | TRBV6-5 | CASSYSTRGTYEQYF | TGTGCCAGCAGTTACTCGACAAGGGGGACCTACGAGCAGTACTTC
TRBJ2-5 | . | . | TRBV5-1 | CASSPSQETQYF | TGCGCCAGCAGCCCTTCTCAAGAGACCCAGTACTTC
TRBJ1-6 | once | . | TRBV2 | CAGGGQGGNSPLHF | TGTGCCGGCGGAGGGCAGGGAGGAAATTCACCCCTCCACTTT
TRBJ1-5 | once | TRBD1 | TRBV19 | CASSIAGTVNQPQHF | TGTGCCAGTAGTATAGCTGGGACAGTCAATCAGCCCCAGCATTTT
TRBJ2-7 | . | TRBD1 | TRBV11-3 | CASSLGQGNDEQYF | TGTGCCAGCAGCCTGGGACAGGGCAACGACGAGCAGTACTTC
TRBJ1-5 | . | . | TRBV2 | CASKSDNYNQPQHF | TGTGCCAGCAAATCAGACAATTACAATCAGCCCCAGCATTTT
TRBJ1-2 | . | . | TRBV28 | CASQGPKYGYTF | TGTGCCAGCCAAGGACCGAAGTATGGCTACACCTTC
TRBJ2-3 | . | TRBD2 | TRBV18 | CASSPGTSGRASDTQYF | TGTGCCAGCTCACCCGGGACTAGCGGGAGGGCCTCAGATACGCAGTATTTT
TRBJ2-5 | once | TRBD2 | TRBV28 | CASSLASGGGKQETQYF | TGTGCCAGCAGTTTGGCTAGCGGGGGGGGTAAACAAGAGACCCAGTACTTC
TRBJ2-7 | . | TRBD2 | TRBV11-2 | CASSLDSGGLAQVEQYF | TGTGCCAGCAGCTTAGACTCGGGGGGACTAGCTCAGGTCGAGCAGTACTTC
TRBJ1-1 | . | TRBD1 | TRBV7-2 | CASSLVGQGPQAFF | TGTGCCAGCAGCTTAGTGGGACAGGGGCCCCAAGCTTTCTTT
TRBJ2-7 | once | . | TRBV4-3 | CASSQVSSAYEQYF | TGCGCCAGCAGCCAAGTCTCTAGCGCGTACGAGCAGTACTTC
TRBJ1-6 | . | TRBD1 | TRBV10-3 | CAISRTGTNSPLHF | TGTGCCATCAGTCGGACAGGGACCAATTCACCCCTCCACTTT
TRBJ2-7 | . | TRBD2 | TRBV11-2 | CASSLLAGVKEQYF | TGTGCCAGCAGCCTACTAGCGGGAGTTAAAGAGCAGTACTTC
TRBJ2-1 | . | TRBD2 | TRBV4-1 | CASTNWQTSGEQFF | TGCGCCAGCACCAACTGGCAAACTAGCGGCGAGCAGTTCTTC
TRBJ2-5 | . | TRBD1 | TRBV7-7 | CASSLQGAVGETQYF | TGTGCTAGCAGCTTGCAGGGGGCGGTGGGAGAGACCCAGTACTTC
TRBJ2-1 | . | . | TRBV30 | CAWSGRNEQFF | TGTGCCTGGAGTGGCCGCAATGAGCAGTTCTTC
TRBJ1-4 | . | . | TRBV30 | CAWSVGGGGEKLFF | TGTGCCTGGAGTGTAGGTGGTGGGGGTGAAAAACTGTTTTTT
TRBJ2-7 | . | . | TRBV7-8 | CATRRDPSGEQYF | TGTGCCACCCGGAGGGATCCCTCGGGCGAGCAGTACTTC
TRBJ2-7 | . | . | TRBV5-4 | CASSLGPDYEQYF | TGTGCCAGCAGCTTGGGGCCCGACTACGAGCAGTACTTC
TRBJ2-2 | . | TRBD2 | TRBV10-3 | CAISLGLGFGGELFF | TGTGCCATCAGCCTGGGACTAGGGTTCGGCGGGGAGCTGTTTTTT
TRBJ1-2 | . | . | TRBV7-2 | CASSLASPGQGGYTF | TGTGCCAGCAGCTTAGCGTCCCCCGGACAAGGTGGCTACACCTTC
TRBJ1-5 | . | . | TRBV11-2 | CASSLDSQGNQPQHF | TGTGCCAGCAGCTTAGACTCACAAGGGAATCAGCCCCAGCATTTT
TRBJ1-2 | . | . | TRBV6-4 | CASSAGAYGYTF | TGTGCCAGCAGTGCAGGGGCCTATGGCTACACCTTC
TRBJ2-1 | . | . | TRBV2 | CASSAYNEQFF | TGTGCCAGCAGTGCTTACAATGAGCAGTTCTTC
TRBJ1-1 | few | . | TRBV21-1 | CASSKGGEDSAAGNTEAFF | TGTGCCAGCAGCAAAGGTGGGGAGGACAGCGCAGCGGGGAACACTGAAGCTTTCTTT
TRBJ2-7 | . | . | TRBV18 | CASSPTRDNYEQYF | TGTGCCAGCTCACCGACTCGGGACAACTACGAGCAGTACTTC
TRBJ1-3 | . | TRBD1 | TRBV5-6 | CASSLDRGGNTIYF | TGTGCCAGCAGCTTGGACAGGGGAGGAAACACCATATATTTT
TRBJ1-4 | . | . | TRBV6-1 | CASSPGREKLFF | TGTGCCAGCAGTCCGGGGAGGGAAAAACTGTTTTTT
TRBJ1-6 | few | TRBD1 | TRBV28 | CASSLDRGSSPLHF | TGTGCCAGCAGTTTGGACAGGGGGTCATCACCCCTCCACTTT
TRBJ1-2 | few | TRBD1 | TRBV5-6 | CASSRGDRDGYTF | TGTGCCAGCAGCCGGGGGGACAGGGATGGCTACACCTTC
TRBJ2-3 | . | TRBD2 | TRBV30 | CAWSGAAGVTDTQYF | TGTGCCTGGAGTGGGGCAGCGGGAGTCACAGATACGCAGTATTTT
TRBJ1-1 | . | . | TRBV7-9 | CASLRLGGNTEAFF | TGTGCCAGTCTAAGATTGGGTGGGAACACTGAAGCTTTCTTT
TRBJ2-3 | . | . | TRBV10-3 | CAISVTGLSPDTQYF | TGTGCCATCAGTGTTACAGGGTTATCTCCAGATACGCAGTATTTT
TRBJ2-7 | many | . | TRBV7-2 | CASSPRAGTMRPEQYF | TGTGCCAGCAGCCCCCGGGCTGGGACGATGAGGCCCGAGCAGTACTTC
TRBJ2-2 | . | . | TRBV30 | CAWTTGWELFF | TGTGCCTGGACTACTGGTTGGGAGCTGTTTTTT
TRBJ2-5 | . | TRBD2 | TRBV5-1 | CASSLGGGAIQETQYF | TGCGCCAGCAGCTTGGGGGGAGGGGCAATCCAAGAGACCCAGTACTTC
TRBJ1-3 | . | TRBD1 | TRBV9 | CASSVALGQGSGNTIYF | TGTGCCAGCAGCGTAGCCCTGGGACAGGGGTCGGGAAACACCATATATTTT
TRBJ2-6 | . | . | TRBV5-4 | CASSSRTAPGANVLTF | TGTGCCAGCAGCTCCCGGACTGCTCCTGGGGCCAACGTCCTGACTTTC
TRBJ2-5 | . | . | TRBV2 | CASRSLEKQYF | TGTGCCAGCAGATCCCTAGAGAAGCAGTACTTC
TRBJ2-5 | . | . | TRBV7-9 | CATSRVRETQYF | TGTGCCACCTCGAGAGTACGAGAGACCCAGTACTTC
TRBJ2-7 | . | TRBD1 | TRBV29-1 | CSAGTGISYEQYF | TGCAGCGCTGGGACAGGAATCTCCTACGAGCAGTACTTC
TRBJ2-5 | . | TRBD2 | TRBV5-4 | CASSSSGSKETQYF | TGTGCCAGCAGTTCAAGCGGGAGTAAAGAGACCCAGTACTTC
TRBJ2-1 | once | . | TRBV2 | CASSEAPQRQYNEQFF | TGTGCCAGCAGTGAAGCGCCCCAGCGGCAATACAATGAGCAGTTCTTC
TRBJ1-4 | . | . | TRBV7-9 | CASQLGQSPGEKLFF | TGTGCCAGCCAATTGGGCCAATCCCCGGGTGAAAAACTGTTTTTT
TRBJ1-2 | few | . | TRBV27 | CASSRSADNYGYTF | TGTGCCAGCAGTCGCTCGGCAGACAACTATGGCTACACCTTC
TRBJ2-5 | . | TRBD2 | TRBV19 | CASRLAGGRETQYF | TGTGCCAGTAGACTAGCGGGAGGGCGAGAGACCCAGTACTTC
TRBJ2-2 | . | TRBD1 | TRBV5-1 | CASSSRAQTGSTGELFF | TGCGCCAGCAGCTCTAGGGCCCAGACAGGGTCCACCGGGGAGCTGTTTTTT
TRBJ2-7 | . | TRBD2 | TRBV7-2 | CASSSRLAGLTRSYEQYF | TGTGCCAGCAGCTCCAGGCTAGCGGGACTTACTCGCTCCTACGAGCAGTACTTC
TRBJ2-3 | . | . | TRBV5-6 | CASSLARGRTDTQYF | TGTGCCAGCAGCTTGGCCAGGGGGAGGACAGATACGCAGTATTTT
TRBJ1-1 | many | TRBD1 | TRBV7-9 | CASSLATGVMVGTEAFF | TGTGCCAGCAGCTTAGCGACAGGGGTGATGGTAGGCACTGAAGCTTTCTTT
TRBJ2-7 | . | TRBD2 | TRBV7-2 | CASSSGLAGLGQYF | TGTGCCAGCAGCTCGGGACTAGCCGGCCTTGGGCAGTACTTC
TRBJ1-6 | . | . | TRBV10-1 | CASRQGIENSPLHF | TGCGCCAGCAGACAGGGAATAGAGAATTCACCCCTCCACTTT
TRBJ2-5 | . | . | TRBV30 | CAWSRWGRETQYF | TGTGCCTGGAGTCGTTGGGGAAGAGAGACCCAGTACTTC
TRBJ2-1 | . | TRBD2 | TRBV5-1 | CASSLDSSGGAQFF | TGCGCCAGCAGCTTGGACTCCAGCGGGGGGGCCCAGTTCTTC
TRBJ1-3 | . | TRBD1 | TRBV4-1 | CASSQDRTGGARTIYF | TGCGCCAGCAGCCAAGATAGAACAGGGGGCGCGCGAACCATATATTTT